The clone carrying this T cell receptor beta chain turned up a few times. It was with a sample-barcoded 5' primer and a J-beta primer mix that a second PCR of about 7 to 12 cycles was run. TCRdb recomputed calls from the 5' RACE reads with MiXCR, one row per CDR3 protein. Counted here are 800,000 or so distinct CDR3 sequences, about 25% occurring once; the ten biggest clones make up 3% to 4.5%. The data belong to a study of blood T cells in healthy people across ages. CDR1 is SGHTA, CDR2 FQGNSA, per germline. The CDR3 extends over 16 amino acids. V gave up 2 bases and J gave up 3 bases; unmatched junction bases: 6. These data were also filed under a second study, of T cells of mothers and their children.

The specimen was blood. This receptor was obtained from a boy aged 5-17 years in good health. The chain employs TRBV7-2 and TRBJ1-4; TRBD1 aligns across 7 bases. CDR3 protein: CASSLRTGEANEKLFF. DNA for the CDR3: TGTGCCAGCAGCTTACGAACAGGGGAGGCTAATGAAAAACTGTTTTTT.